Below are 22 T cell receptor beta chains sequenced from a single sample in a study of cytomegalovirus exposure and HLA in healthy donors. The PCR ran on 60 Vbeta and 13 Jbeta primers. The assay was immunoSEQ multiplex PCR, and TCRdb's table has in-frame clones only and misses some. This listing includes around 53,000 clones. The sample consisted of PBMCs. These receptors originate from a male donor in good health and CMV-seropositive.

CDR3 protein: CASSRGGPSYEQYF. CDR3 bases: TGTGCCAGCAGCCGGGGGGGACCATCCTACGAGCAGTACTTC. This rearrangement joins TRBV5-4 to TRBJ2-7, with TRBD2 matching over 8 bases. J gave up 1 base and V 4 bases, and 4 bases lay outside the gene matches. The CDR3 is 14 residues long. Germline assignment: CDR1 SGHNT and CDR2 YYREEE (reference sequence).

This rearrangement joins TRBV7-9 to TRBJ2-7; D not resolved. The CDR3 contains 14 residues. The germline CDR1 and CDR2 sequences are SEHNR and FQNEAQ (reference sequence). Trimming removed 2 bases at V and 0 bases at J, with 8 bases between. The CDR3 coding sequence is TGTGCCAGCAGCTTATTGTCCAACTCCTACGAGCAGTACTTC. It encodes CASSLLSNSYEQYF. Variable domain in full (rest from reference TRBV7-9 and TRBJ2-7): DTGVSQNPRHKITKRGQNVTFRCDPISEHNRLYWYRQTLGQGPEFLTYFQNEAQLEKSRLLSDRFSAERPKGSFSTLEIQRTEQGDSAMYLCASSLLSNSYEQYFGPGTRLTVT.

The chain links TRBV7-9 to TRBJ2-1; TRBD2 might be the D (7 bases). The CDR3 is made up of 15 amino acids. Germline V CDR1 and CDR2: SEHNR, FQNEAQ (reference sequence). Trimming removed 1 base at V and 2 bases at J, with 9 bases between. The CDR3 loop is CASSLGGGTYNEQFF. The CDR3 DNA sequence: TGTGCCAGCAGCTTAGGCGGGGGCACCTACAATGAGCAGTTCTTC.

J is TRBJ2-7 and V is TRBV5-1, with D possibly being TRBD1 (7 bases). The CDR3 consists of 15 residues. In germline, CDR1 is SGHRS, CDR2 YFSETQ. Trimming pared 4 bases from V and 0 bases from J, leaving 14 bases between. As DNA, the CDR3 is TGCGCCAGCAGCCCCCGGAGGGGGCACTCCTACGAGCAGTACTTC. Protein: CASSPRRGHSYEQYF. Full variable domain (missing parts from reference TRBV5-1 and TRBJ2-7): KAGVTQTPRYLIKTRGQQVTLSCSPISGHRSVSWYQQTPGQGLQFLFEYFSETQRNKGNFPGRFSGRQFSNSRSEMNVSTLELGDSALYLCASSPRRGHSYEQYFGPGTRLTVT.

The V call is TRBV29-1, the J call TRBJ2-1; D might be TRBD2 (6 bases). The CDR3 loop spans 13 amino acids. In germline, CDR1 is SQVTM, CDR2 ANQGSEA. Trimming took off 0 bases at V and 7 bases at J, with 10 bases between the two ends. This CDR3 is CSVEEGGRNEQFF. CDR3 nucleotides: TGCAGCGTTGAAGAGGGAGGCAGGAATGAGCAGTTCTTC.

The chain employs TRBV19 and TRBJ2-5; 7 positions match TRBD1. The CDR3 has 15 residues. J lost 1 base, V lost 5 bases, and 7 bases had no gene match. CDR1 is LNHDA and CDR2 is SQIVND in the germline V gene (reference sequence). In nucleotides, the CDR3 is TGTGCCAGTAGTTTCCAGGGGGAACTCCAAGAGACCCAGTACTTC. Protein sequence: CASSFQGELQETQYF.

The V call is TRBV5-3, the J call TRBJ2-2; tentative D call: TRBD2 (6 bases). Being an ORF, TRBV5-3 has a function that is uncertain. CDR3 length: 12 amino acids. V shed 3 bases and J shed 6 bases, with 6 bases lying between them. The CDR3 sequence: CARSWGAGELFF. For the CDR3, the DNA is TGTGCCAGAAGCTGGGGGGCCGGGGAGCTGTTTTTT.

The chain combines TRBV19 with TRBJ1-1; 9 bases line up with TRBD1. V shed 5 bases, J shed 10 bases, and the junction held 8 bases outside the gene matches. CDR1 and CDR2 (germline): LNHDA, SQIVND (reference sequence). The CDR3 is 13 amino acids. The DNA for the CDR3 is TGTGCCAGTAGTGAAAACAGGGGGCTCGGAGCTTTCTTT. Amino acid sequence: CASSENRGLGAFF.

V and J are TRBV11-2 and TRBJ1-1; perhaps TRBD1 as D (5 bases). Germline CDR1 is SGHAT and CDR2 is FQNNGV. The CDR3 loop spans 14 amino acids. V shed 2 bases and J shed 0 bases, with 7 bases lying between them. CDR3 residues: CASSLQQVNTEAFF. The CDR3 DNA is TGTGCCAGCAGCTTACAACAGGTGAACACTGAAGCTTTCTTT.

This chain joins TRBV2 and TRBJ1-4, with D possibly matching TRBD1 (6 bases). Germline CDR1 and CDR2: SNHLY and FYNNEI. The CDR3 spans 12 residues. V was pared by 7 bases and J by 7 bases, with 10 bases between. This CDR3 is CASNQGGEKLFF. The CDR3 DNA follows: TGTGCCAGCAACCAAGGGGGTGAAAAACTGTTTTTT.

The rearrangement links TRBV27 to TRBJ1-2; 12 bases agree with TRBD1. The CDR3 is 15 amino acids. V was pared by 4 bases and J by 6 bases, with 6 bases of the junction left unmatched. Germline-derived CDR1 and CDR2 are MNHEY and SMNVEV (reference sequence). Here the CDR3 reads CASSSGDRGRDGYTF. CDR3 sequence (DNA): TGTGCCAGCAGTTCAGGGGACAGGGGGCGAGATGGCTACACCTTC.

This chain joins TRBV6-5 and TRBJ2-7, with 8 bases matching TRBD2. The length of the CDR3 is 11 residues. CDR1 MNHEY and CDR2 SVGAGI come from the germline V gene. The ends lost 7 bases at V and 6 bases at J; junction bases unmatched: 2. The CDR3 is CASMRGVEQYF. The CDR3 nucleotides read TGTGCCAGCATGCGGGGGGTCGAGCAGTACTTC.

The chain combines TRBV6-4 with TRBJ1-6, with D maybe TRBD1 (6 bases). V was shortened by 2 bases and J by 1 base, with 9 bases between the two germline ends. Germline values: CDR1 MRHNA, CDR2 SNTAGT. The CDR3 has 16 amino acids. The CDR3 here is CASSDRRGSYNSPLHF. Written as DNA, the CDR3 is TGTGCCAGCAGTGACCGAAGGGGGTCCTATAATTCACCCCTCCACTTT.

The V and J genes are TRBV5-1 and TRBJ2-7, with D perhaps TRBD1 (6 bases). With 4 bases removed from V and 2 bases from J, the gap between germline ends came to 10 bases. The length of the CDR3 is 13 residues. The germline V gene encodes CDR1 SGHRS and CDR2 YFSETQ. The CDR3: CASSPGHAYEQYF. CDR3 in DNA: TGCGCCAGCAGCCCGGGACATGCCTACGAGCAGTACTTC.

V and J are TRBV18 and TRBJ2-6, with D maybe TRBD2 (6 bases). CDR1 is KGHSH and CDR2 is LQKENI in the germline V gene. The ends were cut back, 8 bases at V and 0 bases at J, with 17 bases in the middle. CDR3 size: 17 residues. CDR3 coding DNA: TGTGCCAGCACTACGGGACTTTTGAGCTCTGGGGCCAACGTCCTGACTTTC. Protein: CASTTGLLSSGANVLTF.

The V gene is TRBV7-9, the J gene TRBJ1-1; 7 bases are a match to TRBD1. The CDR3 runs 16 residues. Germline assignment: CDR1 SEHNR and CDR2 FQNEAQ (reference sequence). The V and J ends lost 11 bases and 4 bases, in that order; junction bases with no gene match: 19. The CDR3 sequence is CARRQWVEGARTEAFF. The CDR3 DNA is TGTGCCCGAAGACAATGGGTTGAGGGGGCGCGCACTGAAGCTTTCTTT.

The rearrangement links TRBV4-1 to TRBJ2-5, with TRBD1 identical over 9 bases. CDR3 length: 16 amino acids. The V segment lost 1 base and the J segment 1 base; nucleotides outside the gene matches: 4. Germline values: CDR1 MGHRA, CDR2 YSYEKL. This chain's CDR3 is CASSQGVTGGQETQYF. The CDR3 DNA reads as TGCGCCAGCAGCCAAGGAGTGACAGGGGGCCAAGAGACCCAGTACTTC.

The rearrangement joins TRBV5-1 to TRBJ2-1, with D possibly matching TRBD2 (6 bases). The germline CDR1 and CDR2 sequences are SGHRS and YFSETQ. V lost 7 bases and J 3 bases, leaving 14 bases between the germline ends. The CDR3 consists of 14 residues. Written as DNA, the CDR3 is TGCGCCAGCCACGGAGGGAATGTCTACAATGAGCAGTTCTTC. Protein: CASHGGNVYNEQFF.

The chain recombines TRBV5-6 with TRBJ2-2; D gene unclear. The CDR3 length is 12 residues. Germline assignment: CDR1 SGHDT and CDR2 YYEEEE. Trimming took 4 bases from V and 6 from J, leaving 7 bases between them. This CDR3 reads CASSLEAGELFF. The DNA for the CDR3 is TGTGCCAGCAGCCTAGAGGCCGGGGAGCTGTTTTTT.

J is TRBJ2-7 and V is TRBV18; possible D gene TRBD2, 6 bases. CDR1 and CDR2 from the germline V gene are KGHSH and LQKENI. The CDR3 extends over 14 amino acids. V was clipped by 3 bases and J by 2 bases, with 11 bases between them. Here the CDR3 DNA reads TGTGCCAGCTCACCGAGGAGGGATGCCTACGAGCAGTACTTC. Its translation is CASSPRRDAYEQYF.

This chain uses TRBV6-5 with TRBJ2-5; perhaps TRBD2 as D (6 bases). The DNA end favors TRBJ2-7, so the J call may be wrong. Germline V CDR1 and CDR2: MNHEY, SVGAGI. This CDR3 comprises 14 residues. The CDR3 protein is CASSFGGIEYEQYF. The CDR3 DNA reads as TGTGCCAGCAGTTTTGGGGGGATCGAGTACGAGCAGTACTTC.

V is TRBV5-5 and J is TRBJ2-5; the match to TRBD1 covers 8 bases. The CDR3 sequence is 14 residues long. J was trimmed by 4 bases and V by 3 bases; bases with no gene match: 5. The germline V gene encodes CDR1 SGHKS and CDR2 YYEKEE (reference sequence). CDR3 in DNA: TGTGCCAGCAGCTGGAGGACAGGGTCAGAGACCCAGTACTTC. It codes for CASSWRTGSETQYF.